This T cell receptor beta chain was recorded in a study of shared clonotypes between healthy human individuals. This CDR3 region has 16 residues. Deletions cut 4 bases from V and 3 bases from J, with 19 bases between. Germline V CDR1 and CDR2: MNHEY, SVGAGI. A roughly 200 ng quantity of DNA, 25,000 to 35,000 T cell genomes, went into the sorted-subset replicate PCRs. Only in-frame clones appear in the TCRdb table, and some are missing; sequencing was by immunoSEQ multiplex PCR. The sample lists millions of clones; 95% were seen once. The sample comprised naive CD4+ T cells sorted from blood. Noted subset: CD45RA+ positively selected. This rearrangement joins TRBV6-5 to TRBJ2-7; tentative D call: TRBD2 (6 bases). The TCR was taken from a man in his late teens or twenties in good health. Here the CDR3 reads CASSFNPRDSHYEQYF. CDR3 bases: TGTGCCAGCAGTTTTAACCCCCGGGACTCACACTACGAGCAGTACTTC.